The 20 T cell receptor beta chains given below trace back to one sample, sequenced in a study of T cell repertoires in cytomegalovirus infection. TCRdb re-called the reads with MiXCR, one entry per CDR3 protein. The table includes hundreds of thousands of distinct CDR3 sequences, under 55% detected once. Their target antigens are unknown. Material: cultured PBMCs, obtained from culture after CMV antigen stimulation. All receptors come from a human donor in good health (CMV status not recorded). Some clones in this sample may be carry-over from other donors' samples.

V is TRBV7-2 and J is TRBJ2-7; 9 bases map to TRBD2. Trimming took 5 bases from V and 12 from J; bases not matched to a gene: 20. This CDR3 contains 16 residues. The germline gives CDR1 SGHTA, CDR2 FQGNSA. The CDR3, as DNA: TGTGCCAGCAGCCCCGGGGCTCGGTCTAGCGGGGACCGGGGGTACTTC. Translating it yields CASSPGARSSGDRGYF.

The V gene is TRBV2, the J gene TRBJ1-6; the match to TRBD1 covers 10 bases. The ends lost 5 bases at V and 6 bases at J; junction bases unmatched: 7. The CDR3 sequence is 16 residues long. Germline loops: CDR1 SNHLY, CDR2 FYNNEI. The CDR3 DNA reads TGTGCCAGCAGTTTGACAGGGGGCAGGAGTAATTCACCCCTCCACTTT. Its protein is CASSLTGGRSNSPLHF.

The chain uses TRBV7-2 and TRBJ2-7, with TRBD2 matching over 9 bases. This CDR3 comprises 15 residues. After removal of 2 bases from V and 3 bases from J, the junction contained 5 bases not matched to a gene. CDR1 is SGHTA and CDR2 is FQGNSA in the germline V gene. The CDR3 reads CASSLYLAGYYEQYF. CDR3 nucleotides: TGTGCCAGCAGCTTATATCTAGCGGGGTACTACGAGCAGTACTTC. Together with reference TRBV7-2 and TRBJ2-7, the CDR3 gives the full variable domain: GAGVSQSPSNKVTEKGKDVELRCDPISGHTALYWYRQSLGQGLEFLIYFQGNSAPDKSGLPSDRFSAERTGGSVSTLTIQRTQQEDSAVYLCASSLYLAGYYEQYFGPGTRLTVT.

J is TRBJ1-1 and V is TRBV7-6, with TRBD1 as a possible D gene (5 bases). V lost 2 bases to trimming and J lost 1 base, with 11 bases between them. The germline V gene has CDR1 SGHVS and CDR2 FNYEAQ. The CDR3 has 15 residues. The CDR3, as DNA: TGTGCCAGCAGCTTACGGACCACAGGGAACACTGAAGCTTTCTTT. This sequence encodes CASSLRTTGNTEAFF.

This clonotype has only one observation. Here the CDR3 reads CASGADSYEQYF. As DNA, the CDR3 is TGTGCCTCTGGGGCTGATTCCTACGAGCAGTACTTC. The V call is TRBV30, the J call TRBJ2-7, with D perhaps matching TRBD1 (5 bases). The V end was cut by 7 bases, the J end by 1 base, with 11 bases between. CDR3 length equals 12 residues. Per the germline V gene, CDR1 is GTSNPN and CDR2 is SVGIG (reference sequence).

In nucleotides, the CDR3 is TGCAGTGCTAGGAGCGGAGTGGGCAATCAGCCCCAGCATTTT. It is translated as CSARSGVGNQPQHF. V gene TRBV20-1 combines with J gene TRBJ1-5; D uncertain. Per germline, CDR1 DFQATT and CDR2 SNEGSKA (reference sequence). This CDR3 region has 14 residues. Trimming left V 3 bases short and J 2 bases short, with 11 bases between.

The chain recombines TRBV29-1 with TRBJ2-3, with D possibly matching TRBD2 (7 bases). Germline V gives CDR1 SQVTM, CDR2 ANQGSEA. The CDR3 runs 13 residues. V shed 6 bases and J shed 2 bases, with 12 bases lying between them. The CDR3, as DNA: TGCAGCGTGGGGGGGGGGGCCACAGATACGCAGTATTTT. It codes for CSVGGGATDTQYF.

The V and J genes are TRBV24-1 and TRBJ2-1; 9 nucleotides line up with TRBD2. J was trimmed by 6 bases and V by 0 bases; bases with no gene match: 5. There are 16 residues in the CDR3. Germline V gene lookup returns CDR1 KGHDR and CDR2 SFDVKD. CDR3 bases: TGTGCCACCAGTGATTTGCGAGCTAGCGGGATCAATGAGCAGTTCTTC. Protein: CATSDLRASGINEQFF.

The chain has TRBV28 and TRBJ1-4, with D possibly TRBD1 on 5 matching bases. V lost 4 bases to trimming and J lost 0 bases, with 15 bases between them. The germline V gene encodes CDR1 MDHEN and CDR2 SYDVKM. The CDR3 extends over 17 amino acids. The CDR3 sequence is CASSSRRGPATNEKLFF. For the CDR3, the DNA is TGTGCCAGCAGTTCCCGCCGGGGCCCAGCAACTAATGAAAAACTGTTTTTT.

In this sample, this clonotype turned up once. V is TRBV20-1 and J is TRBJ1-2; D possibly corresponds to TRBD1 (6 bases). Between the trimmed V and J ends, which lost 5 bases and 2 bases, there was a span of 12 bases. CDR1 DFQATT and CDR2 SNEGSKA come from the germline V gene (reference sequence). This CDR3 has 13 residues. The DNA for the CDR3 is TGCAGTGCTGATGACAGGAGAAACTATGGCTACACCTTC. It specifies CSADDRRNYGYTF.

The chain recombines TRBV28 with TRBJ2-6; D tentatively reads TRBD1 or TRBD2 (5 bases each). Per germline, CDR1 MDHEN and CDR2 SYDVKM. Trimming cost V 3 bases and J 2 bases, with 26 bases left between them. This CDR3 has 21 residues. This CDR3 reads CASSFLTIRDPSGTGANVLTF. Written as DNA, the CDR3 is TGTGCCAGCAGTTTTCTTACCATCCGGGACCCCTCCGGTACTGGGGCCAACGTCCTGACTTTC. Variable domain in full (rest from reference TRBV28 and TRBJ2-6): DVKVTQSSRYLVKRTGEKVFLECVQDMDHENMFWYRQDPGLGLRLIYFSYDVKMKEKGDIPEGYSVSREKKERFSLILESASTNQTSMYLCASSFLTIRDPSGTGANVLTFGAGSRLTVL.

The V call is TRBV7-9, the J call TRBJ1-2; no reliable D call. The germline V and J ends were trimmed by 1 base and 6 bases, with 12 bases remaining between them. The CDR3 totals 14 residues. Germline CDR1 is SEHNR and CDR2 is FQNEAQ (reference sequence). The DNA for the CDR3 is TGTGCCAGCAGCTTAGGGCCGGTGCAGCATGGCTACACCTTC. Protein: CASSLGPVQHGYTF.

The chain carries TRBV20-1 and TRBJ2-3; D is unresolved. Trimming stripped 1 base from V and 2 bases from J, with 13 bases between. This CDR3 has 15 amino acids. Germline CDR1 is DFQATT and CDR2 is SNEGSKA (reference sequence). CDR3: CSARGTPGPTDTQYF. The CDR3 DNA reads as TGCAGTGCTAGAGGGACCCCGGGCCCCACAGATACGCAGTATTTT.

The chain recombines TRBV19 with TRBJ1-2, with TRBD1 matching over 7 bases. V shed 4 bases and J 6 bases; nucleotides not matched to a gene: 14. The germline V gene has CDR1 LNHDA and CDR2 SQIVND (reference sequence). The CDR3 totals 16 residues. The CDR3: CASSRQGSGWADGYTF. The CDR3 DNA follows: TGTGCCAGTAGTAGACAGGGCAGTGGATGGGCTGATGGCTACACCTTC.

This chain connects TRBV7-8 to TRBJ1-4, with D unclear. This CDR3 comprises 15 residues. The V end lost 5 bases, the J end lost 4 bases, and 14 bases lay between the germline ends. Germline V gene lookup returns CDR1 SGHVS and CDR2 FQNEAQ. The CDR3 here is CASSRARLNNEKLFF. The CDR3 DNA follows: TGTGCCAGCAGCCGGGCCCGTCTGAATAATGAAAAACTGTTTTTT.

The rearrangement links TRBV6-1 to TRBJ2-7, with a tentative D call TRBD1 (5 bases). Germline CDR1 reads MNHNS; CDR2 reads SASEGT. V was shortened by 7 bases and J by 3 bases, with 19 bases between the two germline ends. The CDR3 spans 15 residues. This chain's CDR3 is CASTEGPSDSYEQYF. The CDR3 coding sequence is TGTGCCAGCACCGAAGGGCCGAGCGACAGCTACGAGCAGTACTTC.

The chain couples TRBV6-1 to TRBJ2-7; D might be TRBD1 or TRBD2, each matching 5 bases. V was shortened by 3 bases and J by 4 bases, with 7 bases between the two germline ends. The V gene's germline CDR1 is MNHNS and CDR2 SASEGT. The CDR3 runs 12 residues. The CDR3 reads CASSDWGYEQYF. CDR3 nucleotides: TGTGCCAGCAGTGACTGGGGGTACGAGCAGTACTTC.

This clonotype occurred a few times. The chain's CDR3 is CASSLVPPAGANVLTF. As DNA, the CDR3 is TGTGCCAGCAGCTTAGTCCCACCAGCCGGGGCCAACGTCCTGACTTTC. This chain links TRBV7-8 with TRBJ2-6; D not resolved. V was cut by 1 base and J by 4 bases, with 11 bases left in between. This CDR3 is built from 16 residues. CDR1 is SGHVS and CDR2 is FQNEAQ in the germline V gene. The full variable domain, in which reference TRBV7-8 and TRBJ2-6 provide the parts outside the CDR3, is GAGVSQSPRYKVAKRGQDVALRCDPISGHVSLFWYQQALGQGPEFLTYFQNEAQLDKSGLPSDRFFAERPEGSVSTLKIQRTQQEDSAVYLCASSLVPPAGANVLTFGAGSRLTVL.

The chain employs TRBV2 and TRBJ2-7; D may be TRBD1 or TRBD2 (6 bases each). Looked up from germline, CDR1 is SNHLY and CDR2 is FYNNEI. This CDR3 comprises 13 residues. V was trimmed by 7 bases and J by 7 bases, leaving 17 bases between them. The CDR3 spells CASNGGRLREQYF. DNA of the CDR3: TGTGCCAGCAATGGGGGGCGGCTTAGGGAGCAGTACTTC.

The chain couples TRBV12-3 or TRBV12-4 to TRBJ2-7; D might be TRBD1 (5 bases). V lost 7 bases, J lost 0 bases, and 13 bases lay in between. The CDR3 consists of 14 residues. The CDR3 sequence: CASTSQTVSYEQYF. The CDR3 region has the DNA TGTGCCAGCACCTCCCAGACAGTCTCCTACGAGCAGTACTTC.